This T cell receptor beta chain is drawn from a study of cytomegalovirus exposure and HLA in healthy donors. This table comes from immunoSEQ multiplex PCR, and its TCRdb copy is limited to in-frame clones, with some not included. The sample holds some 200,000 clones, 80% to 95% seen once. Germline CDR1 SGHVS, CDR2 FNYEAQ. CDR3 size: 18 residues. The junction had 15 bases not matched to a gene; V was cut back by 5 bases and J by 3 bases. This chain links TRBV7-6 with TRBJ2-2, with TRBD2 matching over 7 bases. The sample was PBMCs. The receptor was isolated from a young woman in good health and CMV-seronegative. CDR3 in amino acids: CASSRPREAVGDTGELFF. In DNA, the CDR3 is TGTGCCAGCAGCCGCCCACGGGAGGCCGTTGGGGACACCGGGGAGCTGTTTTTT. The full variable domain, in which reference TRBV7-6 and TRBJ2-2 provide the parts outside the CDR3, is GAGVSQSPRYKVTKRGQDVALRCDPISGHVSLYWYRQALGQGPEFLTYFNYEAQQDKSGLPNDRFSAERPEGSISTLTIQRTEQRDSAMYRCASSRPREAVGDTGELFFGEGSRLTVL.